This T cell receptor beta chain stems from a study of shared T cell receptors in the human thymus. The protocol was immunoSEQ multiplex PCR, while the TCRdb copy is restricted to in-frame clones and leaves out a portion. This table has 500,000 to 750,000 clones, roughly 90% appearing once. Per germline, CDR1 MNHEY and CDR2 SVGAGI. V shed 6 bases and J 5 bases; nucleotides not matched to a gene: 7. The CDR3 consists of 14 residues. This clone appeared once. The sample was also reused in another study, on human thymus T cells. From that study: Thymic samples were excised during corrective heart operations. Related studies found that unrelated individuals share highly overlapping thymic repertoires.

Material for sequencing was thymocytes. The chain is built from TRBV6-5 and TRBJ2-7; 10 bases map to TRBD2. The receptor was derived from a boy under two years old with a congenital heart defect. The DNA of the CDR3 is TGTGCCAGCAGGCTAGCGGGAGTCCCCCACGAGCAGTACTTC. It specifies CASRLAGVPHEQYF.